This passage covers 12 T cell receptor beta chains from one sample sequenced in a study of T-cell memory formation after mild COVID-19. MiXCR was run by TCRdb on the 5' RACE reads, yielding one entry per CDR3 protein. There are roughly 400,000 distinct CDR3 sequences in the sample; about 20% occur only once, and roughly 21% lies in the top ten. Input material: PBMCs or a T cell subset sorted from them (not recorded which). Receptors were obtained from a man aged 18 to 30 who had mild COVID-19 (a few samples of this study predate the infection). Cell type and time point are not known.

The chain links TRBV25-1 to TRBJ1-3, with TRBD1 matching over 11 bases. Trimming removed 0 bases from V and 8 bases from J; junction bases left unmatched: 6. The length of the CDR3 is 16 residues. Germline values: CDR1 MGHDK, CDR2 SYGVNS. The CDR3 protein is CASSEYGDRGTDTIYF. Here the CDR3 DNA reads TGTGCCAGCAGTGAATATGGGGACAGGGGGACGGACACCATATATTTT. The complete variable domain, with remaining parts taken from reference TRBV25-1 and TRBJ1-3, reads EADIYQTPRYLVIGTGKKITLECSQTMGHDKMYWYQQDPGMELHLIHYSYGVNSTEKGDLSSESTVSRIRTEHFPLTLESARPSHTSQYLCASSEYGDRGTDTIYFGEGSWLTVV.

The chain is built from TRBV7-8 and TRBJ2-5; 8 bases line up with TRBD2. J was trimmed by 2 bases and V by 3 bases; bases with no gene match: 5. The CDR3 consists of 15 residues. The germline CDR1 and CDR2 sequences are SGHVS and FQNEAQ. CDR3 DNA sequence: TGTGCCAGCAGCTTCCCGGGGGGGCCTCAAGAGACCCAGTACTTC. Translation gives CASSFPGGPQETQYF.

This clonotype showed up many times. This chain connects TRBV7-2 to TRBJ2-6, with D perhaps matching TRBD2 (5 bases). CDR3 length: 15 amino acids. Germline CDR1 SGHTA, CDR2 FQGNSA. Trimming stripped 6 bases from V and 2 bases from J, with 11 bases between. CDR3 loop: CASSSPTTGANVLTF. The CDR3 region has the DNA TGTGCCAGCAGTTCGCCGACTACTGGGGCCAACGTCCTGACTTTC.

The chain carries TRBV20-1 and TRBJ1-5; tentatively, D is TRBD1 (6 bases). V was pared by 4 bases and J by 0 bases, with 16 bases between. CDR1 is DFQATT and CDR2 is SNEGSKA in the germline V gene (reference sequence). This CDR3 is built from 16 residues. CDR3 sequence: CSATARGADSNQPQHF. For the CDR3, the DNA is TGCAGTGCTACCGCACGGGGGGCGGATAGCAATCAGCCCCAGCATTTT.

The genes are TRBV20-1 and TRBJ1-2, with D possibly being TRBD1 (5 bases). The CDR3 runs to 13 residues. The germline gives CDR1 DFQATT, CDR2 SNEGSKA (reference sequence). The V end lost 6 bases, the J end lost 2 bases, and 13 bases lay between the germline ends. The CDR3 spells CSASRDGNYGYTF. The CDR3 nucleotides read TGCAGTGCGTCCCGGGACGGGAACTATGGCTACACCTTC.

Only a few counts were recorded for this clonotype. The rearrangement joins TRBV12-3 or TRBV12-4 to TRBJ2-7; 7 positions agree with TRBD2. This CDR3 spans 12 amino acids. The ends lost 8 bases at V and 5 bases at J; junction bases unmatched: 6. CDR3 sequence: CASSRGVDEQYF. CDR3 nucleotides: TGTGCCAGCTCTCGGGGGGTCGACGAGCAGTACTTC.

This clonotype was picked up many times. J is TRBJ1-6 and V is TRBV12-3 or TRBV12-4, with 7 bases that match TRBD1. This CDR3 comprises 15 residues. Trimming took 4 bases from V and 9 from J; bases not matched to a gene: 9. The CDR3 protein is CASSSGDRLFSPLHF. CDR3 DNA: TGTGCCAGCAGTTCCGGGGACAGACTGTTTTCACCCCTCCACTTT.

This chain links TRBV7-9 with TRBJ2-5; a weak D match, TRBD2 (6 bases). Trimming pared 0 bases from V and 5 bases from J, leaving 13 bases between. CDR1 and CDR2 (germline): SEHNR, FQNEAQ (reference sequence). CDR3 length: 15 residues. The CDR3 protein is CASSLAPQGGETQYF. CDR3 DNA sequence: TGTGCCAGCAGCTTAGCGCCCCAGGGAGGCGAGACCCAGTACTTC.

This clonotype has more than one count but fewer than ten. J is TRBJ1-1 and V is TRBV6-6; 9 bases agree with TRBD1. Per the germline V gene, CDR1 is MNHNY and CDR2 is SVGAGI (reference sequence). V was pared by 7 bases and J by 1 base, with 7 bases of the junction left unmatched. This CDR3 has 15 residues. The CDR3 DNA reads TGTGCCAGCAACCCAACAGGGGGCGAGAACACTGAAGCTTTCTTT. It yields the protein CASNPTGGENTEAFF.

This chain links TRBV20-1 with TRBJ2-6; a weak D match, TRBD2 (6 bases). Trimming stripped 5 bases from V and 0 bases from J, with 17 bases between. This CDR3 comprises 17 residues. The V gene's germline CDR1 is DFQATT and CDR2 SNEGSKA (reference sequence). As DNA, the CDR3 is TGCAGTGCTCGCCGGCGGGGCACTTTCTCTGGGGCCAACGTCCTGACTTTC. Protein sequence: CSARRRGTFSGANVLTF.

The sample holds one count of this clonotype. This chain links TRBV5-4 with TRBJ2-5, with D tentatively TRBD1 or TRBD2 (6 bases each). This CDR3 has 14 amino acids. Looked up from germline, CDR1 is SGHNT and CDR2 is YYREEE (reference sequence). V was pared by 1 base and J by 1 base, with 8 bases between. The CDR3 region is CASSLRGAQETQYF. CDR3 DNA: TGTGCCAGCAGCTTGAGGGGGGCCCAAGAGACCCAGTACTTC.

The chain uses TRBV20-1 and TRBJ1-2, with D possibly TRBD1 on 5 matching bases. This CDR3 has 15 residues. CDR1 DFQATT and CDR2 SNEGSKA come from the germline V gene (reference sequence). The V gene lost 0 bases and the J gene lost 7 bases, with 18 bases spanning the gap. The CDR3 coding sequence is TGCAGTGCTAGAGAGGGGCGCCTTAACTATGCTGGCTACACCTTC. Protein product: CSAREGRLNYAGYTF.